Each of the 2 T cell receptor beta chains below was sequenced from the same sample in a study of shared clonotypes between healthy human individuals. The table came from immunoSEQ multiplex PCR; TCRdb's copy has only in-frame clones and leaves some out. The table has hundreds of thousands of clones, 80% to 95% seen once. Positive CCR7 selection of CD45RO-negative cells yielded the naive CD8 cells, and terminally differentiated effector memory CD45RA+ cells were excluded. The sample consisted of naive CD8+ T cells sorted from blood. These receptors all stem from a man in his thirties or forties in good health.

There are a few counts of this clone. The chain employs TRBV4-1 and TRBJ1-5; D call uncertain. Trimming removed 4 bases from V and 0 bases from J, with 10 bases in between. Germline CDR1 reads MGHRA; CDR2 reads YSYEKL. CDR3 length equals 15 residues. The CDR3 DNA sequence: TGCGCCAGCAGCCCACGGGCGGTTAGCAATCAGCCCCAGCATTTT. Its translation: CASSPRAVSNQPQHF.

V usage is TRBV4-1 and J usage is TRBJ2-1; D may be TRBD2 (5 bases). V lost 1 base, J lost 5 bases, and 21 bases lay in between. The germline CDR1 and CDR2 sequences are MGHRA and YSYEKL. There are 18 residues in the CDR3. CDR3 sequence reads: CASSQGGAPVNDNNEQFF. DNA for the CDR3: TGCGCCAGCAGCCAAGGGGGAGCCCCCGTTAATGACAACAATGAGCAGTTCTTC.